These T cell receptor beta chains were read from a single sample in a study of T cells in Graves' hyperthyroidism and ophthalmopathy. TCRdb reprocessed the multiplex PCR reads with MiXCR, giving one entry per CDR3 protein. The table has fewer than 450,000 distinct CDR3 sequences, approximately 14% seen once. Material for sequencing was blood. The receptors come from a woman aged 55-70 years with Graves' ophthalmopathy. The conserved cysteine and the conserved F or W are not part of the CDR3 here.

V gene	J gene	CDR3 protein
TRBV2	TRBJ1-5	ASRADSSNQPQH
TRBV29-1	TRBJ2-7	SVMTSGTYEQY
TRBV28	TRBJ2-3	ASSLPTLPPTQY
TRBV19	TRBJ1-3	ASSTRGLGNTIY
TRBV7-8	TRBJ2-1	ASSSGLYDEQF
TRBV5-4	TRBJ2-1	ASIIHPQKDEQF
TRBV2	TRBJ2-5	ASSDGRARETQY
TRBV12-3/TRBV12-4	TRBJ2-6	ASSLQGEPGRGANVLT
TRBV3-1	TRBJ1-1	ASSQAGDSAEAF
TRBV5-1	TRBJ1-5	ASSLWGGNQPQH
TRBV28	TRBJ1-6	ASSFGGANNSPLH
TRBV30	TRBJ1-4	AWRQAGANEKLF
TRBV10-3	TRBJ2-7	AISEGDYEQY
TRBV9	TRBJ2-5	ASSASGSPRETQY
TRBV19	TRBJ2-1	ASSIGDEQF
TRBV20-1	TRBJ2-1	SASRGDSYNEQF
TRBV28	TRBJ2-1	ASSPSHGPRL
TRBV12-3/TRBV12-4	TRBJ2-4	ASRGLSKNIQY
TRBV2	TRBJ2-3	ASRGPAGWTTDTQY
TRBV5-6	TRBJ1-5	ASSLLDRAGNQPQH
TRBV28	TRBJ2-3	ASSWTSVSTDTQY
TRBV6-2/TRBV6-3	TRBJ2-3	ASRGVGLDTQY